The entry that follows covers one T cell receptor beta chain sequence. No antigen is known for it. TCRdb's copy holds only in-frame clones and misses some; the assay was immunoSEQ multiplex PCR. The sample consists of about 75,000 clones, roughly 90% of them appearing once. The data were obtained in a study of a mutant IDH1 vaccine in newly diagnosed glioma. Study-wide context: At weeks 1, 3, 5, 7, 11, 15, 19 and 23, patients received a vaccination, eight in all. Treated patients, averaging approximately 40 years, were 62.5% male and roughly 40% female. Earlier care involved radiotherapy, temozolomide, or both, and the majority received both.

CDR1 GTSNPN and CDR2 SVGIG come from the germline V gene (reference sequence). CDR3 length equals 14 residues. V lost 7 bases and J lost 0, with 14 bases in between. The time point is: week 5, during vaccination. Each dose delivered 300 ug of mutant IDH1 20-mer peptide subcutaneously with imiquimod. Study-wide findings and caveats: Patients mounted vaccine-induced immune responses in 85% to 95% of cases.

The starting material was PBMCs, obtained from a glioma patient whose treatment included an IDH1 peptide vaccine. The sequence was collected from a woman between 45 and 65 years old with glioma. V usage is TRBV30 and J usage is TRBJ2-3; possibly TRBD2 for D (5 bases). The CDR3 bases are TGTGCCTACCGGCGGGCTGGGAGCACAGATACGCAGTATTTT. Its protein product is CAYRRAGSTDTQYF.